Shown below are 10 T cell receptor beta chains from a single sample sequenced in a study of T-cell memory formation after mild COVID-19. TCRdb independently ran MiXCR on the 5' RACE reads; one entry per CDR3 protein. Of some 200,000 distinct CDR3 sequences detected, around 9.5% appear once; the ten largest clones hold 3.5% to 4%. The specimen sequenced was PBMCs or a T cell subset sorted from them (not recorded which). These receptors all come from a man between 18 and 35 years old who had mild COVID-19 (a few samples of this study predate the infection). Cell type and time point are not known.

CDR3 loop: CSAGLYKRNSPLHF. For the CDR3, the DNA is TGCAGTGCTGGCCTATACAAGAGAAATTCACCCCTCCACTTT. V gene TRBV20-1 combines with J gene TRBJ1-6; the D is unclear. The V end was cut by 5 bases, the J end by 7 bases, with 15 bases between. The length of the CDR3 is 14 residues. The V gene's germline CDR1 is DFQATT and CDR2 SNEGSKA (reference sequence).

The genes are TRBV9 and TRBJ2-5, with TRBD2 matching over 9 bases. J was trimmed by 1 base and V by 0 bases; bases with no gene match: 4. This CDR3 region has 16 residues. Germline CDR1 is SGDLS and CDR2 is YYNGEE. CDR3 sequence: CASSVGASGTQETQYF. As DNA, the CDR3 is TGTGCCAGCAGCGTAGGGGCTAGCGGGACCCAAGAGACCCAGTACTTC.

In its sample, this clonotype was seen a few times. The limits of the CDR3 on the DNA are not certain, so only TCRdb's listed CDR3 is given. CDR3 region: CASSFIGTANEKLFFF. The chain couples TRBV5-1 to TRBJ1-4. Looked up from germline, CDR1 is SGHRS and CDR2 is YFSETQ. The CDR3 has 16 residues if both end residues are counted.

V usage is TRBV7-9 and J usage is TRBJ2-7; perhaps TRBD1 as D (6 bases). The CDR3 runs 13 residues. The germline V gene has CDR1 SEHNR and CDR2 FQNEAQ (reference sequence). Trimming shortened V by 3 bases and J by 4 bases, and 10 bases separated the two germline ends. The CDR3 bases are TGTGCCAGCAGCTTGGACCAGGGGTACGAGCAGTACTTC. It yields the protein CASSLDQGYEQYF.

Worth noting for this clonotype: Its ends do not fully match the called genes, so a read error is possible. The chain carries TRBV6-5 and TRBJ1-3; 7 positions agree with TRBD1. The CDR3 contains 15 residues. Germline CDR1 MNHEY, CDR2 SVGAGI. Written as DNA, the CDR3 is TGTGCCAGCAGATTAACCGGGACAGATGGAAGCACCATATATTTT. Translation: CASRLTGTDGSTIYF.

This clonotype was detected a few times. The chain recombines TRBV4-1 with TRBJ1-2; D not resolved. V lost 8 bases, J lost 3 bases, and 13 bases lay in between. The length of the CDR3 is 13 residues. Germline lookup yields CDR1 MGHRA and CDR2 YSYEKL. The CDR3 DNA sequence: TGCGCCAGCGCGGAACGTGGGCACTATGGCTACACCTTC. It yields the protein CASAERGHYGYTF.

This clonotype was detected only a few times. This chain joins TRBV2 and TRBJ1-1; the match to TRBD1 covers 9 bases. CDR1 and CDR2 (germline): SNHLY, FYNNEI. The CDR3 contains 14 residues. V was pared by 8 bases and J by 6 bases, with 10 bases of the junction left unmatched. The CDR3 DNA follows: TGTGCCAGCCAACCGACAGGGGGGTATGCTGAAGCTTTCTTT. Protein sequence: CASQPTGGYAEAFF.

This clonotype was found many times. This sequence joins TRBV27 and TRBJ2-3, with 8 positions matching TRBD2. Germline V CDR1 and CDR2: MNHEY, SMNVEV (reference sequence). V lost 4 bases to trimming and J lost 9 bases; unmatched junction nucleotides: 3. The CDR3 contains 12 residues. CDR3 sequence: CASSSGGGTQYF. The CDR3 DNA is TGTGCCAGCAGTTCTGGCGGGGGGACGCAGTATTTT.

This clonotype has a single count. The junction differs from germline at one of its ends, possibly a read error. The chain has TRBV7-8 and TRBJ1-1; 7 bases agree with TRBD1. The CDR3 runs 15 residues. Germline loops: CDR1 SGHVS, CDR2 FQNEAQ. CDR3 in DNA: TGTACCAGCAGCTTAGGTCCCAGGGGGGTTACTGAAGCTTTCTTT. Translation: CTSSLGPRGVTEAFF.

The V gene is TRBV5-5, the J gene TRBJ2-5; the D gene is possibly TRBD1 (6 bases). Trimming removed 6 bases at V and 1 base at J, with 16 bases between. Germline V CDR1 and CDR2: SGHKS, YYEKEE (reference sequence). CDR3 size: 15 residues. CDR3 protein: CASNDWDKVQETQYF. The CDR3 DNA reads as TGTGCCAGCAACGACTGGGACAAGGTCCAAGAGACCCAGTACTTC.